This is a list of T cell receptor beta chains from one sample in a study of cytomegalovirus exposure and HLA in healthy donors. TCRdb's table, derived via immunoSEQ multiplex PCR, lists solely in-frame clones and lacks some. Of roughly 150,000 clones in the sample, over 60% were seen once. Input material: PBMCs. The receptors were gathered from a man aged 35 to 55 in good health and CMV-seronegative. CDR3s include the opening cysteine and the closing phenylalanine or tryptophan. D genes are given only for firm matches. A clone size is listed for some rows: how often the clone was seen (once, few, many), or a class if it is expanded.

TRBV28	-	-	TRBJ2-7	15	TGTGCCAGCACCATACACAGGGAAATTTCCTACGAGCAGTACTTC	CASTIHREISYEQYF
TRBV15	-	-	TRBJ2-7	13	TGTGCCACCAGCTCTAGTCCCGGGAACGAGCAGTACTTC	CATSSSPGNEQYF
TRBV6-1	-	-	TRBJ1-2	12	TGTGCCAGTGGTCAGGGGATCTATGGCTACACCTTC	CASGQGIYGYTF
TRBV7-6	-	-	TRBJ2-1	12	TGTGCCAGCAGCTTAGGGCGGACAGAGCAGTTCTTC	CASSLGRTEQFF
TRBV4-1	-	-	TRBJ1-2	14	TGCGCCAGCAGCCAAGAACAGGGTAACTATGGCTACCCCTTC	CASSQEQGNYGYPF
TRBV6-1	-	TRBD2	TRBJ2-5	15	TGTGCCGGATCCCAGATGCGGGGGGCCCAAGAGACCCAGTACTTC	CAGSQMRGAQETQYF
TRBV4-2	-	-	TRBJ1-5	15	TGTGCCAGCAGCCAAGATCAGTTTACCAATCAGCCCCAGCATTTT	CASSQDQFTNQPQHF
TRBV6-1	few	TRBD1	TRBJ1-6	13	TGTGCCAGCGGGGACAGGGGGAAATATCCCCTCCACTTT	CASGDRGKYPLHF
TRBV5-1	-	-	TRBJ1-2	12	TGCGCCAGCAGCTCTGACAAGTATGGCTACACCTTC	CASSSDKYGYTF
TRBV5-1	-	-	TRBJ1-1	14	TGCGCCAGCAGCTTACCGGACAGTCTGGGTGAAGCTTTCTTT	CASSLPDSLGEAFF
TRBV7-9	few	TRBD2	TRBJ2-1	17	TGTGCCAGCAGCTTAGCCACTAGCGGGTTATTCTACAATGAGCAGTTCTTC	CASSLATSGLFYNEQFF
TRBV30	-	TRBD2	TRBJ2-4	19	TGTGCCTGGGACCAGACTAGGACTAGCGGGAGGGATAGCAAAAACATTCAGTACTTC	CAWDQTRTSGRDSKNIQYF
TRBV6-6	-	TRBD1	TRBJ1-1	12	TGTGCCAGCAGTGTCGGGACAGGGTTCGCTTTCTTT	CASSVGTGFAFF
TRBV5-1	once	-	TRBJ2-1	15	TGCGCCAGCAGCGGGGGCAGGGCTTCCTACAATGAGCAGTTCTTC	CASSGGRASYNEQFF
TRBV6-5	-	-	TRBJ2-7	13	TGTGCCAGCAGGAAAGGGGTCTCCTACGAGCAGTACTTC	CASRKGVSYEQYF
TRBV27	-	-	TRBJ2-5	11	TGTGCCAGCAGTTTAGGCGAGACCCAGTACTTC	CASSLGETQYF
TRBV6-1	few	TRBD1	TRBJ2-7	14	TGTGCCAGCAGTGCCCAGACAGGGGGCTGGGAGCAGTACTTC	CASSAQTGGWEQYF
TRBV19	-	TRBD1	TRBJ1-2	15	TGTGCCAGTAGTACCACGGGACAGGGCATCGGCGGCTACACCTTC	CASSTTGQGIGGYTF
TRBV2	once	-	TRBJ2-5	15	TGTGCCAGCAGCGCCCAGCAGGTGAGGGAAGAGACCCAGTACTTC	CASSAQQVREETQYF
TRBV27	-	TRBD1	TRBJ1-2	16	TGTGCCAGCAGTCCTGAACTGACAGGGCGGGACTATGGCTACACCTTC	CASSPELTGRDYGYTF
TRBV7-9	-	TRBD1	TRBJ1-1	15	TGTGCCAGCAGCACCCGACAGGGGGAGAACACTGAAGCTTTCTTT	CASSTRQGENTEAFF
TRBV5-4	once	-	TRBJ2-5	13	TGTGCCAGCAGCCGGGACACTGAAGAGACCCAGTACTTC	CASSRDTEETQYF
TRBV11-2	-	TRBD2	TRBJ2-1	16	TGTGCCAGCAGCCGGGGTAGCGGGACCCATCTCGATGAGCAGTTCTTC	CASSRGSGTHLDEQFF
TRBV7-9	once	TRBD2	TRBJ2-2	17	TGTGCCAGCAGCCCCGGGTTCGGGGGGGCGAACACCGGGGAGCTGTTTTTT	CASSPGFGGANTGELFF
TRBV5-1	-	-	TRBJ2-2	15	TGCGCCAGCAGCTTGATGCGGGGGCATACCGGGGAGCTGTTTTTT	CASSLMRGHTGELFF
TRBV6-1	-	-	TRBJ1-5	14	TGTGCCAGCAGTGAAGCGAGATCGGTTCAGCCCCAGCATTTT	CASSEARSVQPQHF
TRBV7-6	-	-	TRBJ2-2	15	TGTGCCAGCAGCTTAGTCGGGGGGCGCGGCGGGGAGCTGTTTTTT	CASSLVGGRGGELFF
TRBV29-1	-	-	TRBJ1-1	13	TGCAGCCATCGGGGGGGCGTGAACACTGAAGCTTTCTTT	CSHRGGVNTEAFF
TRBV28	-	TRBD2	TRBJ2-7	15	TGTGCCAGCAGTTCCCCCGGGCGGGGGGGCCACGAGCAGTACTTC	CASSSPGRGGHEQYF
TRBV6-5	once	-	TRBJ2-5	13	TGTGCCAGCAGTTACTCTCCGGGAGAGACCCAGTACTTC	CASSYSPGETQYF
TRBV5-5	-	-	TRBJ2-7	15	TGTGCCAGCAGCTTGTCGGGACATAGTTACAACGAGCAGTACTTC	CASSLSGHSYNEQYF
TRBV14	-	-	TRBJ2-3	15	TGTGCCAGCAGCCAAGTGGCTCAATTGGCAGATACGCAGTATTTT	CASSQVAQLADTQYF
TRBV28	-	-	TRBJ1-5	16	TGTGCCAGCAGTTCCCGCCTGGCAGGGAGCAATCAGCCCCAGCATTTT	CASSSRLAGSNQPQHF
TRBV19	once	TRBD2	TRBJ2-3	14	TGTGCCAGTAGTATAACTAGCGGGATGAATACGCAGTATTTT	CASSITSGMNTQYF
TRBV2	-	-	TRBJ1-2	13	TGTGCCAGCAGGACGTGGGGAGGCTATGGCTACACCTTC	CASRTWGGYGYTF
TRBV11-2	-	TRBD1	TRBJ1-3	16	TGTGCCAGCAGCATCAACAGGGGAAGAACTGGAAACACCATATATTTT	CASSINRGRTGNTIYF
TRBV29-1	-	-	TRBJ1-4	14	TGCAGCGTTGATCACGGTCGTAGGGGTGAAAAACTGTTTTTT	CSVDHGRRGEKLFF
TRBV27	-	-	TRBJ2-1	11	TGTGCCAGCACCAATAGCAATGAGCAGTTCTTC	CASTNSNEQFF
TRBV7-2	few	TRBD2	TRBJ2-5	15	TGTGCCAGCAGTTCCTCTAGCGGCGTCTTTGAGACCCAGTACTTC	CASSSSSGVFETQYF
TRBV5-4	once	TRBD2	TRBJ2-1	16	TGTGCCAGCAGCTTGGTTCGGACTAGCGGGAGGGATGAGCAGTTCTTC	CASSLVRTSGRDEQFF
TRBV29-1	-	-	TRBJ2-5	16	TGCAGCGTTGAAGATCTAATAAGACTAGTAGGGGAGACCCAGTACTTC	CSVEDLIRLVGETQYF
TRBV5-1	-	TRBD1	TRBJ1-2	14	TGCGCCAGCAGCCCGTGGGGACAGGGATCTGGCTACACCTTC	CASSPWGQGSGYTF
TRBV10-1	-	-	TRBJ1-2	12	TGCGCCAGCCCCTCGGACAGCTATGGCTACACCTTC	CASPSDSYGYTF
TRBV15	-	TRBD1	TRBJ1-4	16	TGTGCCACCAGCGATCGACAGGGGGGTGGCAATGAAAAACTGTTTTTT	CATSDRQGGGNEKLFF
TRBV2	-	TRBD1	TRBJ2-7	12	TGTGCCAGCAGGGACAGGGTGTACGAGCAGTACTTC	CASRDRVYEQYF
TRBV10-1	-	-	TRBJ2-7	13	TGCGCCAGCAGTGATGCAGACTCCCCGAAGCAGTACTTC	CASSDADSPKQYF
TRBV7-5	-	-	TRBJ2-1	13	TGTGTCAGAAGCTTACCAGAATCGCATGAGCAGTTCTTC	CVRSLPESHEQFF
TRBV5-6	few	-	TRBJ1-1	13	TGTGCCAGCTCGGCCCTTGGCGGGACTGAAGCTTTCTTT	CASSALGGTEAFF
TRBV10-1	-	TRBD2	TRBJ2-5	15	TGCGCCAGCAGTCCGACTAGCGGGGCACAAGAGACCCAGTACTTC	CASSPTSGAQETQYF
TRBV4-1	-	-	TRBJ1-3	17	TGCGCCAGCAGCCCCAAGTCGTTGGGGGCCTACGGAAACACCATATATTTT	CASSPKSLGAYGNTIYF
TRBV2	-	-	TRBJ2-3	15	TGTGCCAGCAGTGAATTGGCGGCACAGGCAGATACGCAGTATTTT	CASSELAAQADTQYF
TRBV6-1	-	TRBD2	TRBJ2-3	14	TGTGCCACGAACCCGGGACTAGCGGGAAATACGCAGTATTTT	CATNPGLAGNTQYF
TRBV14	-	TRBD2	TRBJ2-7	15	TGTGCCAGCAGCCAATTGGCGGGGGGTGCCTACGAGCAGTACTTC	CASSQLAGGAYEQYF
TRBV10-1	-	-	TRBJ1-1	15	TGCGCCAGCAGCGCCCGGGGGGCGGGGAACACTGAAGCTTTCTTT	CASSARGAGNTEAFF
TRBV6-5	few	TRBD1	TRBJ1-5	14	TGTGCCAGCAGGGGACAGGGCGAGCATCAGCCCCAGCATTTT	CASRGQGEHQPQHF
TRBV7-8	-	-	TRBJ2-6	16	TGTGCCAGCAGCTCGGGCAGGGCTGCTGGGGCCAACGTCCTGACTTTC	CASSSGRAAGANVLTF
TRBV27	few	TRBD1	TRBJ2-5	15	TGTGCCAGCAATCCCCTACAGGGGCTGGGGGAGACCCAGTACTTC	CASNPLQGLGETQYF
TRBV2	-	-	TRBJ1-1	14	TGTGCCAGCAGTGGCGGGGAGGGTGGCACTGAAGCTTTCTTT	CASSGGEGGTEAFF
TRBV7-3	-	-	TRBJ1-1	13	TGTGCCAGCAGCTTAAGTCGGGAGACTGAAGCTTTCTTT	CASSLSRETEAFF